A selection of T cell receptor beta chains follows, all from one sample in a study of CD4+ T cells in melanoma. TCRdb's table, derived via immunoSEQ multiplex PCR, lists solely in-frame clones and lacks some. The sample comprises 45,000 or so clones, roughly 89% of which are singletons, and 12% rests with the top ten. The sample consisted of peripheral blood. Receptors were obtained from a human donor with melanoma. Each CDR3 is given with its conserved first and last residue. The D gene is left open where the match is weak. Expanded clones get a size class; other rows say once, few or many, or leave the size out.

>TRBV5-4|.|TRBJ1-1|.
CASSLDTGSTEAFF
TGTGCCAGCAGCTTGGATACAGGGTCAACTGAAGCTTTCTTT
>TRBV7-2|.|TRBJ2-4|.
CASSLAFGAQYF
TGTGCCAGCAGCTTAGCGTTCGGGGCTCAGTACTTC
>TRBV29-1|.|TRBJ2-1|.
CSVESVTDFNEQFF
TGCAGCGTTGAGTCCGTGACAGACTTCAATGAGCAGTTCTTC
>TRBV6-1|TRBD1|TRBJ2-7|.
CASSPGQGSYEQYF
TGTGCCAGCAGTCCGGGACAGGGCTCCTACGAGCAGTACTTC
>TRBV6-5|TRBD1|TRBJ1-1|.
CASSYFGQGDTEAFF
TGTGCCAGCAGTTACTTCGGACAGGGGGACACTGAAGCTTTCTTT
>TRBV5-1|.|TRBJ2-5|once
CASSLSATQETQYF
TGCGCCAGCAGCTTGTCAGCAACCCAAGAGACCCAGTACTTC
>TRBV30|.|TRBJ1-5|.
CAWSLTGGSQPQHF
TGTGCCTGGAGCCTTACGGGGGGTAGTCAGCCCCAGCATTTT
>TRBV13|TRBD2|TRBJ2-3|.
CASSRSGGRTDTQYF
TGTGCCAGCAGCCGATCGGGGGGACGCACAGATACGCAGTATTTT
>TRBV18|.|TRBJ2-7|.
CASSPPSPRTYEQYF
TGTGCCAGCTCACCACCTTCCCCCAGGACCTACGAGCAGTACTTC
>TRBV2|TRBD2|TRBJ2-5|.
CASTSSGGLETQYF
TGTGCCAGCACGTCTAGCGGGGGTTTAGAGACCCAGTACTTC
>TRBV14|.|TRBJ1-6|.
CASSQEGSSYNSPLHF
TGTGCCAGCAGCCAAGAGGGGAGCTCCTATAATTCACCCCTCCACTTT
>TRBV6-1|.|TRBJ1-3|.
CASSEQGSSGNTIYF
TGTGCCAGCAGTGAACAGGGCAGCTCTGGAAACACCATATATTTT
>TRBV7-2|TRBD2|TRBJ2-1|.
CASSLGGLAGYNEQFF
TGTGCCAGCAGCTTAGGGGGACTAGCGGGGTACAATGAGCAGTTCTTC
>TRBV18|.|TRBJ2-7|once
CASSPPRVPTYEQYF
TGTGCCAGCTCACCCCCACGGGTTCCGACCTACGAGCAGTACTTC
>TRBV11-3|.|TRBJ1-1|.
CASSFQENTEAFF
TGTGCCAGCAGCTTTCAGGAGAACACTGAAGCTTTCTTT
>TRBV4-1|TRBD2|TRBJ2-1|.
CASSQDRLAGGRHEQFF
TGCGCCAGCAGCCAAGATCGGCTAGCGGGGGGGCGGCATGAGCAGTTCTTC
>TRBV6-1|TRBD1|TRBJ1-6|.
CASSEDRGSSYNSPLHF
TGTGCCAGCAGTGAAGACAGGGGGAGCTCCTATAATTCACCCCTCCACTTT
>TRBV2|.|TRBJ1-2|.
CASSEAGVYGYTF
TGTGCCAGCAGTGAGGCAGGGGTGTATGGCTACACCTTC
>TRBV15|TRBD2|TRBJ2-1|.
CATSRLTGGYEQFF
TGTGCCACCAGCAGACTGACGGGGGGATATGAGCAGTTCTTC
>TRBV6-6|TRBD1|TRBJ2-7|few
CASTQHRDSEQYF
TGTGCCAGCACTCAACACCGGGACAGCGAGCAGTACTTC
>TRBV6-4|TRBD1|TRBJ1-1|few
CASSEGTGTEAFF
TGTGCCAGCAGTGAGGGGACAGGGACTGAAGCTTTCTTT
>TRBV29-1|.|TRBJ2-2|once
CSVGTQGGELFF
TGCAGCGTTGGGACCCAGGGCGGGGAGCTGTTTTTT
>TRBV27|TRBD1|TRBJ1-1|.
CASSWGQGAGNTEAFF
TGTGCCAGCAGTTGGGGACAGGGGGCGGGGAACACTGAAGCTTTCTTT
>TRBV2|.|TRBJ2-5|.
CASRIWGGVGETQYF
TGTGCCAGCAGGATCTGGGGGGGCGTTGGGGAGACCCAGTACTTC
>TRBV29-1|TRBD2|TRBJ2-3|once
CSVESLAGGATSTDTQYF
TGCAGCGTTGAATCACTAGCGGGGGGCGCAACTAGCACAGATACGCAGTATTTT
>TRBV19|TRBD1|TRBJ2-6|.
CASMSAFLGTGGAGANVLTF
TGTGCCAGTATGTCTGCTTTTCTCGGGACAGGGGGCGCGGGGGCCAACGTCCTGACTTTC
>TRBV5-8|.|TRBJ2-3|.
CASSPLGSTDTQYF
TGTGCCAGCAGCCCCTTAGGTAGCACAGATACGCAGTATTTT
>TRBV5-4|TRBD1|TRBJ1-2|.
CASSTWWGTGLGYTF
TGTGCCAGCAGCACGTGGTGGGGGACAGGGCTCGGCTACACCTTC
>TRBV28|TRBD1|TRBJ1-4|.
CASSLQGAGTNEKLFF
TGTGCCAGCAGTTTGCAGGGGGCAGGTACTAATGAAAAACTGTTTTTT
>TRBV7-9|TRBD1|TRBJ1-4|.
CASSLLRDRTEKLFF
TGTGCCAGCAGCTTATTGAGGGACAGAACTGAAAAACTGTTTTTT
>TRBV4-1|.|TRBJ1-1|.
CASSQEIDTEAFF
TGCGCCAGCAGCCAAGAAATCGACACTGAAGCTTTCTTT
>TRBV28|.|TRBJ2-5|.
CASSSYGTQYF
TGTGCCAGCAGTTCGTATGGGACCCAGTACTTC
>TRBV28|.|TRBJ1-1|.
CASSLLGHGEAFF
TGTGCCAGCAGTTTATTAGGCCACGGTGAAGCTTTCTTT
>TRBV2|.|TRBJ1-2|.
CASSASGSGYTF
TGTGCCAGCAGTGCGAGCGGTAGTGGCTACACCTTC
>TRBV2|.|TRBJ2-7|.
CASPGLSGAYEQYF
TGTGCCTCCCCGGGGCTTAGTGGGGCCTACGAGCAGTACTTC
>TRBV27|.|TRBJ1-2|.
CASRSWRAGYTF
TGTGCCAGCAGATCATGGCGAGCAGGCTACACCTTC
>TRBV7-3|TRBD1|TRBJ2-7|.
CASSWGTGSSYEQYF
TGTGCCAGCAGCTGGGGGACAGGCAGCTCCTACGAGCAGTACTTC
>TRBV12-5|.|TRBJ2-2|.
CASGGSGELFF
TGTGCTAGTGGGGGCTCCGGGGAGCTGTTTTTT
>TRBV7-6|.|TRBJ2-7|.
CASSLAGGPYEQYF
TGTGCCAGCAGCTTAGCCGGGGGGCCTTACGAGCAGTACTTC
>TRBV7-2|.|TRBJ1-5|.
CASSLAPVQPQHF
TGTGCCAGCAGCTTAGCCCCGGTTCAACCCCAGCATTTT
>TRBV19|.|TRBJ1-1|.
CASSAGQLNTEAFF
TGTGCCAGTAGTGCGGGGCAATTGAACACTGAAGCTTTCTTT
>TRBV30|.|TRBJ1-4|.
CAWATIPPGAKLFF
TGTGCCTGGGCGACTATTCCCCCAGGAGCAAAACTGTTTTTT
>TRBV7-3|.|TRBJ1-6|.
CASSLSSGGNSPLHF
TGTGCCAGCAGCTTATCTTCTGGGGGAAATTCACCCCTCCACTTT
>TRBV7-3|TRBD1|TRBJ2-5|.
CASSLIGQGGETQYF
TGTGCCAGCAGCTTGATTGGACAGGGGGGAGAGACCCAGTACTTC
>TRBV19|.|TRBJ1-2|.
CASSRTAGSYGYTF
TGTGCCAGTTCGCGGACAGCGGGGTCCTATGGCTACACCTTC
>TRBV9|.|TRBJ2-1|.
CASSVQGSSSFDEQFF
TGTGCCAGCAGCGTTCAGGGTAGTAGTAGTTTCGATGAGCAGTTCTTC
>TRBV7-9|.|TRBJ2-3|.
CASSPTTDTQYF
TGTGCCAGCAGCCCGACCACAGATACGCAGTATTTT
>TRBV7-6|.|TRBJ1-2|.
CASSLTDNYGYTF
TGTGCCAGCAGCTTAACAGATAACTATGGCTACACCTTC
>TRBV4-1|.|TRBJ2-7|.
CASSQVPRGLGGYEQYF
TGCGCCAGCAGCCAAGTTCCCCGGGGGTTAGGTGGGTACGAGCAGTACTTC
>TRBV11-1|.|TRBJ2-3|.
CASSLVWGTDTQYF
TGTGCCAGCAGCTTAGTCTGGGGGACAGATACGCAGTATTTT
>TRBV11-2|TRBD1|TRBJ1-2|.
CASSSGQAYGYTF
TGTGCCAGCAGCTCGGGACAGGCCTATGGCTACACCTTC
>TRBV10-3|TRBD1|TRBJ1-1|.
CAIRSGGRNTEAFF
TGTGCCATCAGATCAGGGGGCAGGAACACTGAAGCTTTCTTT
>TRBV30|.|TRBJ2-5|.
CAWTGPPGTQYF
TGTGCCTGGACCGGACCGCCGGGGACCCAGTACTTC
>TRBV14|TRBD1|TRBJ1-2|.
CASSPTGGWNYGYTF
TGTGCCAGCAGCCCAACAGGGGGCTGGAACTATGGCTACACCTTC
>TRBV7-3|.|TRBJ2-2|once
CASSSRGTGELFF
TGTGCCAGCAGCTCCCGGGGCACCGGGGAGCTGTTTTTT
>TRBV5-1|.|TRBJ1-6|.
CASSVQSGSNSPLHF
TGCGCCAGCAGCGTGCAATCAGGGAGCAATTCACCCCTCCACTTT
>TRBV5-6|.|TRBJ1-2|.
CASSPGDYGYTF
TGTGCCAGCAGCCCAGGGGACTATGGCTACACCTTC
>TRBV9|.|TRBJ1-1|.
CASSAQTAMNTEAFF
TGTGCCAGCAGCGCCCAGACAGCTATGAACACTGAAGCTTTCTTT
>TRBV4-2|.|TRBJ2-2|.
CASSQDRLNTGELFF
TGTGCCAGCAGCCAAGATAGACTTAACACCGGGGAGCTGTTTTTT